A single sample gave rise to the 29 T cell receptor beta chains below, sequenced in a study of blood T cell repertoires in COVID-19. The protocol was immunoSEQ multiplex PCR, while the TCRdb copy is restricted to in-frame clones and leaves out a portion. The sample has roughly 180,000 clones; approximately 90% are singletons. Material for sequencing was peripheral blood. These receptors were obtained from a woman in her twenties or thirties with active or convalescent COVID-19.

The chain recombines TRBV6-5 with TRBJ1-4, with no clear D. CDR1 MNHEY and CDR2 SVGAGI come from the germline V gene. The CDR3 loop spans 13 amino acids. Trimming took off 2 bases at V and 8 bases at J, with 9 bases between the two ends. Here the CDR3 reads CASSYGQLEKLFF. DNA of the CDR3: TGTGCCAGCAGTTACGGGCAGCTCGAAAAACTGTTTTTT.

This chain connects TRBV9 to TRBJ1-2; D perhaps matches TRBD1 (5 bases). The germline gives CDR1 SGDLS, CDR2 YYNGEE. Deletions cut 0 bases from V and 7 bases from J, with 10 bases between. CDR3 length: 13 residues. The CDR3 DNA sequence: TGTGCCAGCAGCGTAGAGCAGGGTGTTGGCTACACCTTC. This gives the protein CASSVEQGVGYTF.

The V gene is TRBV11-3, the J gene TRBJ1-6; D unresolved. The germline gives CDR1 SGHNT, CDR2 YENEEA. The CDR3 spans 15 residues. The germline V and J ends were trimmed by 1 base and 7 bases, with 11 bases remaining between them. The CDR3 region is CASSLGRDMNSPLHF. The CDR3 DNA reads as TGTGCCAGCAGCTTAGGTCGGGATATGAATTCACCCCTCCACTTT.

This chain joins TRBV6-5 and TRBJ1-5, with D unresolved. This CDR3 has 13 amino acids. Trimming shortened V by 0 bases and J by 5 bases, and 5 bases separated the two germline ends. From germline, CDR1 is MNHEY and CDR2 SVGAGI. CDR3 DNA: TGTGCCAGCAGTTACTCGAGAGATCAGCCCCAGCATTTT. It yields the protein CASSYSRDQPQHF.

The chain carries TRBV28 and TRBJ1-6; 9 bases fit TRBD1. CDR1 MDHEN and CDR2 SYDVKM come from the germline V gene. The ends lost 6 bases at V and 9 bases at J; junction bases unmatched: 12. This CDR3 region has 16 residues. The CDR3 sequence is CASRPTGTGLSSPLHF. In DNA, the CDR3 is TGTGCCAGCAGGCCTACCGGGACAGGGTTGAGTTCACCCCTCCACTTT.

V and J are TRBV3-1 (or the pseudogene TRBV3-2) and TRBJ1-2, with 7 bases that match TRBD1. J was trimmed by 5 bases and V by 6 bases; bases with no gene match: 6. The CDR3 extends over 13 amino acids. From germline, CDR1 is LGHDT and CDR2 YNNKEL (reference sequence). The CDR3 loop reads CASSSGTDYGYTF. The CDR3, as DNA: TGTGCCAGCAGTTCCGGGACAGATTATGGCTACACCTTC.

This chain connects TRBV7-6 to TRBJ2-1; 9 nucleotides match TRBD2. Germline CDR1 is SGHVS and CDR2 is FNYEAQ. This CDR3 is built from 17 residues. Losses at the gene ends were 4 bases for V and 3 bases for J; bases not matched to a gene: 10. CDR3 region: CASSSSLRTSVYNEQFF. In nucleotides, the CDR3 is TGTGCCAGCAGCTCCAGTCTCAGGACTAGCGTCTACAATGAGCAGTTCTTC.

This CDR3 is CASSDPPGRANEQFF. The CDR3 region has the DNA TGCGCCAGCAGTGACCCTCCCGGGAGGGCCAATGAGCAGTTCTTC. J is TRBJ2-1 and V is TRBV10-1; 8 nucleotides line up with TRBD2. CDR3 length: 15 amino acids. The V gene end was trimmed by 3 bases and the J gene end by 6 bases; junction bases not matched to a gene: 7. CDR1 WNHNN and CDR2 SYGVQD come from the germline V gene (reference sequence).

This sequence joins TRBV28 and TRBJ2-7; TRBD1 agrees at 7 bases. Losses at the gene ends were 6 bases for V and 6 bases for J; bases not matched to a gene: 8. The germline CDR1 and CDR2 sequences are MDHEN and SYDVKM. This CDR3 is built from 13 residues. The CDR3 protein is CASRKTGVLEQYF. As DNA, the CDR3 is TGTGCCAGCAGGAAAACAGGGGTTCTCGAGCAGTACTTC.

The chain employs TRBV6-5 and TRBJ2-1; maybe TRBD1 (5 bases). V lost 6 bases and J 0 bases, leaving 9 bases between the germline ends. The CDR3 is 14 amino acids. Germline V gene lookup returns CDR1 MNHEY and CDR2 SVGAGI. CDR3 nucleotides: TGTGCCAGCAGGACAGTGTCCTCCTACAATGAGCAGTTCTTC. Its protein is CASRTVSSYNEQFF.

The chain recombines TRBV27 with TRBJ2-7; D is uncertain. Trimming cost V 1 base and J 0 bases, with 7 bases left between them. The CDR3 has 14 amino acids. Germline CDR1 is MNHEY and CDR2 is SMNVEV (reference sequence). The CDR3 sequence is CASSLLGTSYEQYF. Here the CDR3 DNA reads TGTGCCAGCAGTTTATTGGGCACCTCCTACGAGCAGTACTTC.

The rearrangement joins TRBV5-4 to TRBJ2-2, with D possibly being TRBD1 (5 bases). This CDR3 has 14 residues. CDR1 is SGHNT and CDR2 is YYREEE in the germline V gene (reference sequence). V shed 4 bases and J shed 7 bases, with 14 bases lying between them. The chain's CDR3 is CASSKTVSVGELFF. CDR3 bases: TGTGCCAGCAGCAAGACAGTCAGTGTCGGGGAGCTGTTTTTT.

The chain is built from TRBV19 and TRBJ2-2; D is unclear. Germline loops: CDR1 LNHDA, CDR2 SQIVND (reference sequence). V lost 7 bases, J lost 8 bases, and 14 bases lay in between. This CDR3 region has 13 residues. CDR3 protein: CASKPDLGGELFF. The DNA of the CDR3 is TGTGCCAGTAAACCCGACTTAGGTGGGGAGCTGTTTTTT.

CDR3 amino acids: CAISGTANYGYTF. The CDR3 DNA is TGTGCCATCAGTGGGACAGCTAACTATGGCTACACCTTC. This sequence joins TRBV10-3 and TRBJ1-2, with a tentative D call TRBD1 (6 bases). The germline V and J ends were trimmed by 4 bases and 0 bases, with 6 bases remaining between them. Per germline, CDR1 ENHRY and CDR2 SYGVKD. CDR3 length equals 13 residues.

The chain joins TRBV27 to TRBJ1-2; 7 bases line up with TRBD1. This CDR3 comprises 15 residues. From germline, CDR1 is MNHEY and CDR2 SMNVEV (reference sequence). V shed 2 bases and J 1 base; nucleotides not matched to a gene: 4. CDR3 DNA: TGTGCCAGCAGTTTAATGGGACAGATTAACTATGGCTACACCTTC. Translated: CASSLMGQINYGYTF.

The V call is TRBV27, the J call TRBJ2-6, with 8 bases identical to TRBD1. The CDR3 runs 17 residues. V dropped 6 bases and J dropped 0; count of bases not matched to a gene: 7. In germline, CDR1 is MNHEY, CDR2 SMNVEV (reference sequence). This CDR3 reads CASRWDRKNSGANVLTF. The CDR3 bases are TGTGCCAGCAGGTGGGACAGGAAAAACTCTGGGGCCAACGTCCTGACTTTC. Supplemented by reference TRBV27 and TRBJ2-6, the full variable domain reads EAQVTQNPRYLITVTGKKLTVTCSQNMNHEYMSWYRQDPGLGLRQIYYSMNVEVTDKGDVPEGYKVSRKEKRNFPLILESPSPNQTSLYFCASRWDRKNSGANVLTFGAGSRLTVL.

CDR3 sequence: CASRRTGGTEAFF. CDR3 coding DNA: TGTGCCAGCAGACGTACAGGGGGCACTGAAGCTTTCTTT. The V and J genes are TRBV3-1 (or the pseudogene TRBV3-2) and TRBJ1-1; 8 positions match TRBD1. This CDR3 has 13 residues. V shed 6 bases, J shed 4 bases, and the junction held 4 bases outside the gene matches. Looked up from germline, CDR1 is LGHDT and CDR2 is YNNKEL (reference sequence).

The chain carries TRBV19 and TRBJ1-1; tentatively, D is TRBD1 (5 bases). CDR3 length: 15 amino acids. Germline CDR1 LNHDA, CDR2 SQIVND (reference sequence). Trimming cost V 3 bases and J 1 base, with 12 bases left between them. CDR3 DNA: TGTGCCAGTAGTATTTCAGGGCCCGCGAACACTGAAGCTTTCTTT. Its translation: CASSISGPANTEAFF.

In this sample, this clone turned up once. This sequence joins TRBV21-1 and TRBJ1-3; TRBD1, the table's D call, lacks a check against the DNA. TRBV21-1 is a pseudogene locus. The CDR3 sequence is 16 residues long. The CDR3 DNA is TGTGCCAGCAGCAAAGTGGGGACAGGGGGGGGAAACACCATATATTTT. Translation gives CASSKVGTGGGNTIYF.

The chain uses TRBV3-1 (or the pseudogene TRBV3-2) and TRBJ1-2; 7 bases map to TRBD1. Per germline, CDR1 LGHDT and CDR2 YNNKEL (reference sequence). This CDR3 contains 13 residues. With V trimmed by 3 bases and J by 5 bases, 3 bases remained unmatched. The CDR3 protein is CASSHWDRYGYTF. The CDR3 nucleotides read TGTGCCAGCAGCCATTGGGACAGATATGGCTACACCTTC.

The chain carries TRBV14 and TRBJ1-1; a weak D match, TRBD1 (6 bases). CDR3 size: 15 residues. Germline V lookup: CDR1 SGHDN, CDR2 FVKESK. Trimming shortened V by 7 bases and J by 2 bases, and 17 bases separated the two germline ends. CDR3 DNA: TGTGCCAGCAACGTAGACGGGACAACCAACACTGAAGCTTTCTTT. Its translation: CASNVDGTTNTEAFF.

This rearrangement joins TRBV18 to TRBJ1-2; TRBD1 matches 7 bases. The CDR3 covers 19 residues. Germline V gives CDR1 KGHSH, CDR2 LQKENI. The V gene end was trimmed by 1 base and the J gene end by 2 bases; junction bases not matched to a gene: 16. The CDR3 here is CASSPQINLRDSSNYGYTF. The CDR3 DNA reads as TGTGCCAGCTCACCACAGATTAATCTCCGGGACAGCTCGAACTATGGCTACACCTTC.

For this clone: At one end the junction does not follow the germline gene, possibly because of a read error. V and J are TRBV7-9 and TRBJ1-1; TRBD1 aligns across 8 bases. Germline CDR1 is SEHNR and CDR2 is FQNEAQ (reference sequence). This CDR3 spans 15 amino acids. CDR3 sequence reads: CASTLTGGVVTEAFF. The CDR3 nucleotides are TGTGCCAGCACCTTAACAGGGGGGGTGGTCACTGAAGCTTTCTTT.

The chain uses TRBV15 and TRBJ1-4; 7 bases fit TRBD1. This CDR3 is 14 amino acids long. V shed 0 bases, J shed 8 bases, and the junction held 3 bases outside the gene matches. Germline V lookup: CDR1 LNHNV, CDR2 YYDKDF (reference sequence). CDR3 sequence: CATSRDQQGEKLFF. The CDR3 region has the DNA TGTGCCACCAGCAGAGATCAACAGGGGGAAAAACTGTTTTTT.

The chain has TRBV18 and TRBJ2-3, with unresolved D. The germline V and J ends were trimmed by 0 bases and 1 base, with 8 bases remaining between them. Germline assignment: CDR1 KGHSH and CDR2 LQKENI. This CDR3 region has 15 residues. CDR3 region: CASSPPQARTDTQYF. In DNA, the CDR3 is TGTGCCAGCTCACCACCGCAGGCTCGCACAGATACGCAGTATTTT.

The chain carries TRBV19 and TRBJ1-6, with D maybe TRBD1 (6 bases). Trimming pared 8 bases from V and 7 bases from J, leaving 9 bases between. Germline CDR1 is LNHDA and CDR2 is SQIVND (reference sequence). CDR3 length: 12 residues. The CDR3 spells CASCRGNSPLHF. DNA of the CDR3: TGTGCCAGTTGCAGGGGAAATTCACCCCTCCACTTT.

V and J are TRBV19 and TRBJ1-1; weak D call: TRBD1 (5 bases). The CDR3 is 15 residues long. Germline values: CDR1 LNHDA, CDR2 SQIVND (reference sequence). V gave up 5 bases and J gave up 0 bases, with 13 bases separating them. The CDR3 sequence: CASSEEGTLNTEAFF. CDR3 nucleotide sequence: TGTGCCAGTAGTGAGGAGGGGACGTTGAACACTGAAGCTTTCTTT.

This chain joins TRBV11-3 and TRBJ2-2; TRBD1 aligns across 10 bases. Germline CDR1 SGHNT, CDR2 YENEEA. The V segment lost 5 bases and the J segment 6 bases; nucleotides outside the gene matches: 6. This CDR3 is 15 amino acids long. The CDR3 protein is CASSKGDRGAGELFF. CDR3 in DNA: TGTGCCAGCAGCAAAGGGGACAGGGGTGCCGGGGAGCTGTTTTTT.

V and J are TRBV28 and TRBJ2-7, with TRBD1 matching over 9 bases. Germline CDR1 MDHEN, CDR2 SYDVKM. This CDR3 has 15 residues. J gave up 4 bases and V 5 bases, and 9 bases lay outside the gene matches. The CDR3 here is CASSITGTGRYEQYF. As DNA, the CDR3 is TGTGCCAGCAGTATTACCGGGACAGGGAGATACGAGCAGTACTTC.